These 16 T cell receptor beta chains originate from one sample sequenced in a study of T cells in Graves' hyperthyroidism and ophthalmopathy. Template material for amplifying TCR beta CDR3 regions consisted of RNA transcripts. With the HTBI primer set, the TCR CDR3 went through a first round of RT-PCR. TCRdb called the multiplex PCR reads again in MiXCR, with one record for every CDR3 protein. The data contain roughly 380,000 distinct CDR3 sequences, about 18% of them singletons. Sequenced sample: blood. These TCRs come from a young woman with Graves' hyperthyroidism.

This clonotype was picked up a small number of times. This CDR3 reads CASSTYTGGMYF. The CDR3 DNA sequence: TGTGCCAGCAGCACCTATACAGGGGGCATGTACTTC. The chain employs TRBV7-2 and TRBJ2-7, with 9 bases identical to TRBD1. J gave up 12 bases and V 5 bases, and 8 bases lay outside the gene matches. The CDR3 loop spans 12 amino acids. From germline, CDR1 is SGHTA and CDR2 FQGNSA.

At least ten counts were recorded for this clonotype. V gene TRBV3-1 combines with J gene TRBJ2-7; D tentatively reads TRBD1 or TRBD2 (6 bases each). V gave up 1 base and J gave up 2 bases, with 12 bases separating them. The germline V gene encodes CDR1 LGHDT and CDR2 YNNKEL (reference sequence). The CDR3 contains 15 residues. The CDR3 DNA reads TGTGCCAGCAGCCAAGGCACGGGGGACACCTACGAGCAGTACTTC. Its protein product is CASSQGTGDTYEQYF.

The table lists this clonotype with many counts. J is TRBJ2-4 and V is TRBV27; D remains ambiguous. The germline V and J ends were trimmed by 8 bases and 5 bases, with 13 bases remaining between them. This CDR3 spans 13 amino acids. Germline-derived CDR1 and CDR2 are MNHEY and SMNVEV (reference sequence). This chain's CDR3 is CASGRYGENIQYF. The CDR3 nucleotides read TGTGCCAGCGGTCGCTATGGGGAAAACATTCAGTACTTC.

The table lists this clonotype with many counts. This CDR3 reads CATSRTDGLGGGYTF. The CDR3 region has the DNA TGTGCCACCAGCAGAACTGACGGTTTAGGGGGCGGCTACACCTTC. The rearrangement joins TRBV15 to TRBJ1-2, with TRBD1 matching over 7 bases. Germline V gene sequence: CDR1 LNHNV, CDR2 YYDKDF (reference sequence). This CDR3 has 15 residues. V dropped 2 bases and J dropped 8; count of bases not matched to a gene: 11. The full variable domain, its missing parts supplied by reference TRBV15 and TRBJ1-2, is DAMVIQNPRYQVTQFGKPVTLSCSQTLNHNVMYWYQQKSSQAPKLLFHYYDKDFNNEADTPDNFQSRRPNTSFCFLDIRSPGLGDTAMYLCATSRTDGLGGGYTFGSGTRLTVV.

Ten or more counts support this clonotype. The J gene is TRBJ1-1, the V gene TRBV20-1; 8 nucleotides match TRBD1. Germline V gene lookup returns CDR1 DFQATT and CDR2 SNEGSKA (reference sequence). CDR3 length: 13 residues. With 4 bases clipped from V and 1 base from J, the junction kept 2 bases outside the gene matches. CDR3 sequence (DNA): TGCAGTGCTATGGGACAGGCGAACACTGAAGCTTTCTTT. This translates into CSAMGQANTEAFF.

The chain employs TRBV12-3 or TRBV12-4 and TRBJ1-5; TRBD1 aligns across 7 bases. The trim removed 4 bases at V and 0 bases at J, leaving 9 bases unmatched. The CDR3 contains 17 residues. This CDR3 is CASSSGTALYSNQPQHF. In DNA, the CDR3 is TGTGCCAGCAGTTCCGGGACAGCCCTTTATAGCAATCAGCCCCAGCATTTT.

This clonotype has at least ten counts. The chain joins TRBV7-9 to TRBJ1-1; TRBD1 is a possible D gene (5 bases). This CDR3 comprises 13 residues. Germline V gives CDR1 SEHNR, CDR2 FQNEAQ (reference sequence). V was cut by 8 bases and J by 4 bases, with 14 bases left in between. CDR3 nucleotides: TGTGCCAGCGATGGGACGGTTCGCACTGAAGCTTTCTTT. Translation gives CASDGTVRTEAFF.

This clonotype showed up many times. The rearrangement joins TRBV20-1 to TRBJ2-7, with 10 bases fitting TRBD1. CDR1 and CDR2 (germline): DFQATT, SNEGSKA (reference sequence). The CDR3 extends over 14 amino acids. Germline trimming cut 3 bases from V and 3 bases from J; bases unmatched to any gene: 5. The CDR3 DNA is TGCAGTGCTAGCACCGGGACAGGGGACTACGAGCAGTACTTC. Protein product: CSASTGTGDYEQYF.

The chain uses TRBV28 and TRBJ2-3; D is unclear. Germline V CDR1 and CDR2: MDHEN, SYDVKM. With 7 bases removed from V and 4 bases from J, the gap between germline ends came to 21 bases. This CDR3 has 16 amino acids. The CDR3, as DNA: TGTGCCAGCACCCCCCCCCTGACGAGGTCTCCAGATACGCAGTATTTT. This encodes CASTPPLTRSPDTQYF.

Only a few counts were recorded for this clonotype. The rearrangement joins TRBV4-1 to TRBJ2-7; D remains unclear. Germline V CDR1 and CDR2: MGHRA, YSYEKL. The V end was cut by 4 bases, the J end by 1 base, with 14 bases between. CDR3 size: 15 residues. CDR3 protein: CASSPLHGPSYEQYF. The CDR3 region has the DNA TGCGCCAGCAGCCCTCTACACGGGCCTTCCTACGAGCAGTACTTC.

This clonotype was recorded many times. The DNA of the CDR3 is TGTGCCAGCAGAACCCTTTCGTCGGGGGGGAACACCGGGGAGCTGTTTTTT. Translation gives CASRTLSSGGNTGELFF. The V and J genes are TRBV13 and TRBJ2-2; 7 bases are shared with TRBD2. Looked up from germline, CDR1 is PRHDT and CDR2 is FYEKMQ (reference sequence). The CDR3 consists of 17 residues. Trimming took 6 bases from V and 1 from J; bases not matched to a gene: 11.

This clonotype was seen at least ten times. CDR3 nucleotides: TGTGCCAGCAGCTCCACTGGACAGGGGTGGGATGGCTACACCTTC. Protein: CASSSTGQGWDGYTF. The chain links TRBV7-2 to TRBJ1-2; 9 bases map to TRBD1. Germline V CDR1 and CDR2: SGHTA, FQGNSA. The CDR3 loop spans 15 amino acids. Trimming cost V 4 bases and J 6 bases; bases outside gene matches: 9.

This rearrangement joins TRBV6-1 to TRBJ2-7; tentatively, D is TRBD2 (6 bases). Per the germline V gene, CDR1 is MNHNS and CDR2 is SASEGT. This CDR3 contains 13 residues. V was clipped by 6 bases and J by 3 bases, with 12 bases between them. CDR3: CASSRDWHYEQYF. The CDR3, as DNA: TGTGCCAGCAGCCGGGACTGGCACTACGAGCAGTACTTC.

V gene TRBV29-1 combines with J gene TRBJ1-2, with D unresolved. Germline V gives CDR1 SQVTM, CDR2 ANQGSEA. Between the trimmed V and J ends, which lost 3 bases and 6 bases, there was a span of 8 bases. The CDR3 is 11 amino acids. The CDR3 spells CSVDHTDGYTF. The CDR3 region has the DNA TGCAGCGTTGACCACACGGATGGCTACACCTTC.

The V call is TRBV6-1, the J call TRBJ2-7; D is unresolved. Looked up from germline, CDR1 is MNHNS and CDR2 is SASEGT. Deletions cut 7 bases from V and 1 base from J, with 11 bases between. The CDR3 is made up of 13 amino acids. Here the CDR3 reads CASKRTESYEQYF. CDR3 nucleotide sequence: TGTGCCAGCAAAAGGACCGAGTCCTACGAGCAGTACTTC.

The chain recombines TRBV28 with TRBJ1-2; D uncertain. The germline CDR1 and CDR2 sequences are MDHEN and SYDVKM. V dropped 1 base and J dropped 8 bases, with 8 bases sitting between them. There are 12 residues in the CDR3. CDR3 loop: CASSLSAEGYTF. The CDR3 region has the DNA TGTGCCAGCAGTTTATCAGCCGAGGGCTACACCTTC.